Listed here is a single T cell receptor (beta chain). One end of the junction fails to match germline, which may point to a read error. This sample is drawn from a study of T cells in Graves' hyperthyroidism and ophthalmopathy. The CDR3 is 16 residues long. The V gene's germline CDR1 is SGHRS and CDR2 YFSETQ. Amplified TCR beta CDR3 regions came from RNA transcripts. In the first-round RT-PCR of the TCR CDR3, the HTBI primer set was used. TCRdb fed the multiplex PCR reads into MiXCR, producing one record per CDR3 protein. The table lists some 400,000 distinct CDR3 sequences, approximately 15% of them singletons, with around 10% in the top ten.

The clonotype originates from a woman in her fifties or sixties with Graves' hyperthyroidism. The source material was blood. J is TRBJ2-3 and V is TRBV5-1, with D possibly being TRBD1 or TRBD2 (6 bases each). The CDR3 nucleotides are TGTGCCAGCAGCTTGGCCGGGACAACTAGCACAGGTACGCAGTATTTT. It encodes CASSLAGTTSTGTQYF.